This T cell receptor beta chain stems from a study of shared clonotypes between healthy human individuals. About the research overall: CD4 naive cells filled three plates per donor, CD4 memory three, CD8 naive two and CD8 memory one.

Trimming at V came to 5 bases and at J to 10 bases, leaving 11 bases not matched to a gene. The CDR3 totals 15 residues. Germline V gives CDR1 MGHRA, CDR2 YSYEKL. Overall study results and limits: For sorted subsets, rarefaction showed incomplete sequencing despite large depth. Naive subsets, compared against memory subsets, generally had larger estimated richness values. Sharing across four donors was seen in 4.5% to 6.5% of naive CD4 clonotypes.

On this clone itself: Its antigen is unidentified.

Naivety among CD8 cells was defined by CD45RO negativity and positive CCR7 selection, thereby excluding terminally differentiated effector memory CD45RA+ cells. Only in-frame clones appear in the TCRdb table, and some are missing; sequencing was by immunoSEQ multiplex PCR. The sample includes about 870,000 clones, approximately 92% of them seen just once. Input material: naive CD8+ T cells sorted from blood. The TCR sequence derives from a man younger than 40 in good health. This chain connects TRBV4-1 to TRBJ2-1, with TRBD2 matching over 10 bases. The CDR3 loop reads CASSVAGTSAYEQFF. CDR3 bases: TGCGCCAGCAGCGTGGCCGGGACTAGCGCTTACGAGCAGTTCTTC.